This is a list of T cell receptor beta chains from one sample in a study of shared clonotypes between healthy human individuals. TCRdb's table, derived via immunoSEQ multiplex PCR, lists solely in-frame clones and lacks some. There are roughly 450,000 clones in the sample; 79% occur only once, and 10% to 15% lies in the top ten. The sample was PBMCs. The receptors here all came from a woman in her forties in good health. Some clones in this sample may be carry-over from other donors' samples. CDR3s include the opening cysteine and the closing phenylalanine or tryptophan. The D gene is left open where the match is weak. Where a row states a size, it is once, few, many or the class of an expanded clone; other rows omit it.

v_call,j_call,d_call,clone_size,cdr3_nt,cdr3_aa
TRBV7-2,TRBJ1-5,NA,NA,TGTGCCAGCAGCTTAGCGCGGGGAAGGCCCCAGCATTTT,CASSLARGRPQHF
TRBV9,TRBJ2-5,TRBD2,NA,TGTGCCAGCAACTCCGGGACTAGCGGGAGCACAGAGACCCAGTACTTC,CASNSGTSGSTETQYF
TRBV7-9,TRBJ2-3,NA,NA,TGTGCCAGCAGCTTAATCGGGGTTGGTACAGATACGCAGTATTTT,CASSLIGVGTDTQYF
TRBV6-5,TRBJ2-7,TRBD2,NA,TGTGCCAGCAGGCGGACTAGCGTCGCCTACGAGCAGTACTTC,CASRRTSVAYEQYF
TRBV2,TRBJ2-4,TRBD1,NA,TGTGCCAGCAGTCGACAGGGATCTAACATTCAGTACTTC,CASSRQGSNIQYF
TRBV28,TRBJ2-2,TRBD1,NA,TGTGCCAGCAGTTCACAGGGGTCCACCGGGGAGCTGTTTTTT,CASSSQGSTGELFF
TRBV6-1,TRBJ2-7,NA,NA,TGTGCCAGCAGTGGGCCTGAATGGGCCTACGAGCAGTACTTC,CASSGPEWAYEQYF
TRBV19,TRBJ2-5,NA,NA,TGTGCCAGTAGTAGGACCGGGACGGAAGTGGCCCAGTACTTC,CASSRTGTEVAQYF
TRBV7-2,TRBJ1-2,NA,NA,TGTGCCAGCAGCCCGAGGGGAGAAAACTATGGCTACACCTTC,CASSPRGENYGYTF
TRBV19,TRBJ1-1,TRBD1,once,TGTGCCAGTAGTAGGGACGGGACAGATGCTTCGACTGAAGCTTTCTTT,CASSRDGTDASTEAFF
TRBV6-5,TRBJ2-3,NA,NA,TGTGCCAGCACCCGAGGGGTGGGAGTCACAGATACGCAGTATTTT,CASTRGVGVTDTQYF
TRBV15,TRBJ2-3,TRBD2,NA,TGTGCCACCAGCAGGTCTAGCGGCTACCCAGATACGCAGTATTTT,CATSRSSGYPDTQYF
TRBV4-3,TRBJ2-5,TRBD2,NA,TGCGCCAGCAGCCTACTGGGAGCGGGGGGGCCTCAAGAGACCCAGTACTTC,CASSLLGAGGPQETQYF
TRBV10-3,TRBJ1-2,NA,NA,TGTGCCATCAGTGAGGAGGGCTATGGCTACACCTTC,CAISEEGYGYTF
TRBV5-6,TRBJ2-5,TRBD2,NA,TGTGCCAGCAGCTTGTGGGGACTAGCGGGAGGAAGGCAAGAGACCCAGTACTTC,CASSLWGLAGGRQETQYF
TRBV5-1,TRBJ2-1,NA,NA,TGCGCCAGCAGCTTGGCCGGATGGTCTGAGCAGTTCTTC,CASSLAGWSEQFF
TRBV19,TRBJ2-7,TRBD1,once,TGTGCCAGTAGTATAGGCGGGACAGGGGGCTACGAGCAGTACTTC,CASSIGGTGGYEQYF
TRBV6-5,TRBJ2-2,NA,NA,TGTGCCAGCAGTTACCGTTTGGGGGAGCTGTTTTTT,CASSYRLGELFF
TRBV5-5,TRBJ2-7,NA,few,TGTGCCAGCAGCCATCAGGCACTGGCTCAGAACGAGCAGTACTTC,CASSHQALAQNEQYF
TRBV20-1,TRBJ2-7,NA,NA,TGCAGTGCTAGGCGTCCCTACGAGCAGTACTTC,CSARRPYEQYF
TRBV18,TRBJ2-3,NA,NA,TGTGCCAGCTCACCACGGGGCAGGGGAAGGAGCACAGATACGCAGTATTTT,CASSPRGRGRSTDTQYF
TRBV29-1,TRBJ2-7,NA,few,TGCAGCGTCCTCGAGAGGGGCAGAACATCCTACGAGCAGTACTTC,CSVLERGRTSYEQYF
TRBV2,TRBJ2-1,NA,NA,TGTGCCAGCAGTGACAGGGTCAGGGCCAATGAGCAGTTCTTC,CASSDRVRANEQFF
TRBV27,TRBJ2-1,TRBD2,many,TGTGCCAGCAGTCTCCAACCCCTAGCGGGCTACAATGAGCAGTTCTTC,CASSLQPLAGYNEQFF